This T cell receptor (beta chain) comes out of a study of T cell responses to AZD1222 COVID-19 vaccine (dated by TCRdb to 2020 to 2023). As for the study more broadly: TCR sequencing was performed for approximately 240 trial participants, of whom around 200 were given two doses of AZD1222 and approximately 25 were given two doses of MenACWY control vaccine. Trial participants were enrolled by age into subgroups of 18-55, 56-69 and 70-plus years, and around 150, 28 and 57 TCR-sequenced participants, respectively, were included in these subgroups. What the authors observed across the whole study: In the small 56-69-year group, the increase in depth fell short of significance, most likely because of low power. After two AZD1222 doses, both the breadth and the depth of spike-specific TCRs were significantly higher than at day 0 and than in MenACWY recipients. Epitopes outside the regions mutated in the B.1.351 and B.1.1.7 variants were reportedly recognized by nearly half of the unique spike-specific TCRs. Conclusions about previously exposed vaccinees are limited because only five to seven AZD1222 recipients were SARS-CoV-2 seropositive at baseline. Most participants were white British and females outnumbered males, and the authors suggested that clonal diversity may have been underestimated. Vaccine-associated CD4 TCRs spanned the whole spike protein, with dominant responses in regions 160-218 and 743-854. Because no samples from the day 14 peak response were available, repertoires could be characterized only after the peak T cell response.

The label giving this sample's time point can be read as: about 28 days (+/-7) after the second vaccine dose. AZD1222 recipients with second doses at about 4 weeks or about 12 weeks were pooled, because spike-specific TCR depth and breadth did not differ between schedules. Samples from vaccinated people were obtained from the UK trials COV001 and COV002, which included a single-blind randomized controlled phase 2/3 trial of AZD1222 (ChAdOx1 nCoV-19) in healthy adults. Trial participant PBMC samples were collected at day 0 and day 28 after the second dose for TCRbeta chain sequencing. In the germline V gene (reference sequence), CDR1 corresponds to MNHEY and CDR2 to SMNVEV. The V and J ends are trimmed by 6 bases and 4 bases, leaving 19 bases between them. Measured from the cysteine to the phenylalanine, the CDR3 is 15 residues long. Only CDR3 DNA is held: 45 bases, read in frame from base 1. The CDR3 regions of human TCRbeta chains were subjected to immunosequencing. Concerning the study's data processing: Repertoire TCRs were checked for matches against a reference library of SARS-CoV-2-specific TCRs that had been generated using the MIRA antigen-specificity platform. Breadth meant the fraction of unique TCRs that were SARS-CoV-2-associated, whereas depth meant the fraction of total T cells that were SARS-CoV-2-associated. Each spike-specific TCR was assigned to its reactive spike region and to a CD4 or CD8 class using the MIRA data. Log10-transformed breadth and depth values were compared by one-way ANOVA with Sidak's multiple comparisons tests. Sourced from immuneACCESS, this table was stored by TCRdb with only in-frame sequences that have V and J called. A share of the clones is absent; for the studies checked, an unresolved V gene accounts for under half, and the remainder has no known explanation. V and J calls and clone size are those listed in that table; D and trimming were worked out from the DNA. This sample is represented by some 120,000 clones; roughly 93% of them were singletons. The top ten clones comprise 1.5% to 2% of the sample.

This clone has a handful of counts. The antigen it binds to is not known. Nothing much larger sits one base from this clone, and base qualities are not available. The clonotype originates from an adult who received the AZD1222 COVID-19 vaccine. In this chain, TRBV27 is recombined with TRBJ2-7, with the D segment identity uncertain. This material consisted of peripheral blood, taken 28 days after the second AZD1222 dose. For the CDR3, the sequence is CASRKPGRYGYEQYF. The nucleotide sequence reads TGTGCCAGCAGGAAACCCGGACGCTATGGGTACGAGCAGTACTTC.